The next 6 T cell receptor beta chains were all read from a single sample in a study of T cells in Graves' hyperthyroidism and ophthalmopathy. Amplification targeted TCR beta CDR3 regions from RNA transcripts. The primer set for the first-round RT-PCR of the TCR CDR3 was HTBI. Each CDR3 protein is one row after TCRdb ran MiXCR on the multiplex PCR reads. The sample has 500,000 or so distinct CDR3 sequences; approximately 17% are singletons. The sequenced sample was blood. The source is a woman between 18 and 29 years old with Graves' ophthalmopathy.

This clonotype was detected only once. This sequence joins TRBV20-1 and TRBJ2-5; D is undetermined. In germline, CDR1 is DFQATT, CDR2 SNEGSKA (reference sequence). Between the trimmed V and J ends, which lost 0 bases and 4 bases, there was a span of 15 bases. The CDR3 extends over 15 amino acids. CDR3 bases: TGCAGTGCTAGAGATCCCCAGAGGCCTCCAGAGACCCAGTACTTC. Its protein product is CSARDPQRPPETQYF.

Ten or more counts support this clonotype. CDR3 coding DNA: TGTGCCAGCAGTTTAATAGGTAGCAGGGAATACGAGCAGTACTTC. As protein: CASSLIGSREYEQYF. This chain connects TRBV27 to TRBJ2-7, with D possibly being TRBD1 (5 bases). Germline loops: CDR1 MNHEY, CDR2 SMNVEV (reference sequence). The CDR3 loop spans 15 amino acids. V gave up 2 bases and J gave up 4 bases, with 15 bases separating them.

The V gene is TRBV11-2, the J gene TRBJ1-6; D perhaps matches TRBD1 (5 bases). Germline V gene lookup returns CDR1 SGHAT and CDR2 FQNNGV. Trimming removed 2 bases from V and 3 bases from J, with 14 bases in between. The CDR3 consists of 17 residues. CDR3 sequence reads: CASSLNEGIVYNSPLHF. DNA of the CDR3: TGTGCCAGCAGCTTAAACGAGGGGATCGTCTATAATTCACCCCTCCACTTT.

This clonotype was detected only a few times. This chain connects TRBV29-1 to TRBJ2-3; 8 bases line up with TRBD1. Germline assignment: CDR1 SQVTM and CDR2 ANQGSEA. CDR3 length equals 15 residues. V lost 6 bases and J lost 1; bases outside the gene matches: 9. DNA of the CDR3: TGCAGCGTCTCACAGGGGGGAAGTGGCACAGATACGCAGTATTTT. This translates into CSVSQGGSGTDTQYF.

Only a few counts were recorded for this clonotype. V is TRBV19 and J is TRBJ2-7; TRBD2 is a possible D gene (6 bases). The CDR3 loop spans 11 amino acids. V lost 5 bases and J 5 bases, leaving 7 bases between the germline ends. The germline gives CDR1 LNHDA, CDR2 SQIVND (reference sequence). The CDR3 here is CASSGRNEQYF. The DNA of the CDR3 is TGTGCCAGTAGTGGGAGGAACGAGCAGTACTTC.

This clonotype was counted many times. The chain recombines TRBV12-3 or TRBV12-4 with TRBJ1-6, with no clear D. Trimming took off 7 bases at V and 9 bases at J, with 22 bases between the two ends. The CDR3 spans 16 residues. The CDR3 region is CASTPSWTSPSSPLHF. In DNA form, the CDR3 reads TGTGCCAGCACCCCAAGCTGGACGTCCCCCAGTTCACCCCTCCACTTT.